The T cell receptor beta chain described here comes from a study of cytomegalovirus exposure and HLA in healthy donors. Study at large: Early on, a data release was issued that held tens of millions of unique TCRs from HLA-typed donors. Study-level results: For TCR beta chains, V- and J-gene trimming was later linked to a missense DCLRE1C variant. In a later analysis, compared with equally common non-associated chains, HLA-associated beta chains were more expanded. HLA alleles were associated with 16,951 TCR beta sequences in a later analysis at 0.05 false discovery rate.

About this clone: What it binds is not known.

PCR employed 60 Vbeta and 13 Jbeta primers. Sequencing was performed with immunoSEQ multiplex PCR; in TCRdb, only in-frame clones are kept and a portion is missing. The data show fewer than 100,000 clones, and the top ten clones hold 3% to 4%. This CDR3 is 11 amino acids long. V dropped 4 bases and J dropped 9 bases, with 9 bases sitting between them. Germline V gene lookup returns CDR1 MNHNS and CDR2 SASEGT. The chain links TRBV6-1 to TRBJ1-2; no reliable D call. The source of this sequence is a man younger than 35 in good health and CMV-seropositive. Sequenced input: PBMCs. The DNA of the CDR3 is TGTGCCAGCAGTGGGCAAAAAAGCTACACCTTC. Its protein product is CASSGQKSYTF.